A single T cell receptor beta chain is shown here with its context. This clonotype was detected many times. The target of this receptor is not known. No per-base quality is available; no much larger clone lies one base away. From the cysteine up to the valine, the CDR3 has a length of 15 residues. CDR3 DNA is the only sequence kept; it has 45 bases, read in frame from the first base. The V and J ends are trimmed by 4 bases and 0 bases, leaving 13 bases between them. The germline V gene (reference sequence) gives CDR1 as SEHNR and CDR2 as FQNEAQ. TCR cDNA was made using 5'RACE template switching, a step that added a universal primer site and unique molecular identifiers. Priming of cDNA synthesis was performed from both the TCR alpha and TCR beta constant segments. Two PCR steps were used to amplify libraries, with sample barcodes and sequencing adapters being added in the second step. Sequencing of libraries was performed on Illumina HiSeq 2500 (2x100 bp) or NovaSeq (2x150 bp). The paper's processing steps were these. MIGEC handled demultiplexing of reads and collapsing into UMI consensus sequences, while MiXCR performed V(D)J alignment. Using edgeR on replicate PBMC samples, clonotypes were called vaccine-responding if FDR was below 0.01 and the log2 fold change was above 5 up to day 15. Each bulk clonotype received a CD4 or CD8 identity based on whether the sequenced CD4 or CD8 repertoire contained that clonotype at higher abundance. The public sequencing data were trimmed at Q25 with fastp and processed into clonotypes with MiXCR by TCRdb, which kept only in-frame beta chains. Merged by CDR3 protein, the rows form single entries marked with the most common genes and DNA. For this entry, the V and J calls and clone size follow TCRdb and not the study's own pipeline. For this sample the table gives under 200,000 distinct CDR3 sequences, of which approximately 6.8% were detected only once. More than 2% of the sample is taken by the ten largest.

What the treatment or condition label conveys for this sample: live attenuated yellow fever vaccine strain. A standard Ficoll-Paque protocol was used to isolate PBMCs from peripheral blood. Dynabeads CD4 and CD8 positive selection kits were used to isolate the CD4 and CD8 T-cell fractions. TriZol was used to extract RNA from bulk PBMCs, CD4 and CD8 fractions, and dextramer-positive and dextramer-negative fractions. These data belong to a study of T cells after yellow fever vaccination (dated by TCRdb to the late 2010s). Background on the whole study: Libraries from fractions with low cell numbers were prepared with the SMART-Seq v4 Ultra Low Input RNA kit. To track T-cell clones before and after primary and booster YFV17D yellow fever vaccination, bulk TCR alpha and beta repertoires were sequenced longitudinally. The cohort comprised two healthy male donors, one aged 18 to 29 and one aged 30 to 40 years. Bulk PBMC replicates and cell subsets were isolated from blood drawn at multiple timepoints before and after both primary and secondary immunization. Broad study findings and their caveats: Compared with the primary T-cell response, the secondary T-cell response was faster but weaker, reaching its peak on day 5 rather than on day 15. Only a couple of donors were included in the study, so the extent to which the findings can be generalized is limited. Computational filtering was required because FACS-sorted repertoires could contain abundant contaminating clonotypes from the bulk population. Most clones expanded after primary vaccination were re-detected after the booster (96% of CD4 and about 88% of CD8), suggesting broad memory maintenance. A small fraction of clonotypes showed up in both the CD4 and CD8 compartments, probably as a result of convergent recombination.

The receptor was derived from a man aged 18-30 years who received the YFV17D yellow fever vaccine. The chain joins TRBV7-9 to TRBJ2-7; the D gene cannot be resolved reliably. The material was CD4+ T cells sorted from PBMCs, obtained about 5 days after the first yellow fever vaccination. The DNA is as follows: TGTGCCAGCAGCTCAGGCGACGGATTCTCCTACGAGCAGTACGTC. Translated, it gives CASSSGDGFSYEQYV.